This is a list of T cell receptor beta chains from one sample in a study of a mutant IDH1 vaccine in newly diagnosed glioma. TCRdb keeps only in-frame clones here, not all; method: immunoSEQ multiplex PCR. The repertoire has about 98,000 clones, around nine tenths of them found once; the top ten carry 0.5% to 0.6%. Specimen: PBMCs, collected from a glioma patient treated with radiotherapy, temozolomide or both. These receptor sequences come from a woman aged 45 to 65 with glioma. Both conserved end residues are trimmed from each CDR3.

cdr3_length: 13
j_call: TRBJ2-7
v_call: TRBV5-8
cdr3_aa: ASSGPRQGAYEQY

cdr3_length: 12
j_call: TRBJ1-1
v_call: TRBV10-2
cdr3_aa: ASSTGTVNTEAF

cdr3_length: 12
j_call: TRBJ1-2
v_call: TRBV7-2
cdr3_aa: ASSLGQGSGGYT

cdr3_length: 12
j_call: TRBJ2-1
v_call: TRBV28
cdr3_aa: ASRRFLAGDEQF

cdr3_length: 10
j_call: TRBJ1-5
v_call: TRBV28
cdr3_aa: ASRVLAESQH

cdr3_length: 11
j_call: TRBJ1-4
v_call: TRBV5-1
cdr3_aa: ASSPGQNEKLF

cdr3_length: 13
j_call: TRBJ2-7
v_call: TRBV9
cdr3_aa: ASSVAGAANYEQY

cdr3_length: 16
j_call: TRBJ2-3
v_call: TRBV30
cdr3_aa: AWSASGWGQGIPDTQY

cdr3_length: 15
j_call: TRBJ2-7
v_call: TRBV5-1
cdr3_aa: ASSLASPGQPSYEQY

cdr3_length: 13
j_call: TRBJ2-2
v_call: TRBV19
cdr3_aa: ASSIMADLPGELF

cdr3_length: 13
j_call: TRBJ1-1
v_call: TRBV6-1
cdr3_aa: ASSERQGRTAEAF

cdr3_length: 18
j_call: TRBJ1-2
v_call: TRBV4-1
cdr3_aa: ASSRNVESDRRRGGSGYT

cdr3_length: 14
j_call: TRBJ2-7
v_call: TRBV10-3
cdr3_aa: AISGFGAGGTYEQY

cdr3_length: 11
j_call: TRBJ1-1
v_call: TRBV10-2
cdr3_aa: AISVTFNTEAF

cdr3_length: 13
j_call: TRBJ1-2
v_call: TRBV6-5
cdr3_aa: ASSLRGTGNYGYT

cdr3_length: 15
j_call: TRBJ2-2
v_call: TRBV4-2
cdr3_aa: ASSRTIAGVRTGELF

cdr3_length: 12
j_call: TRBJ2-7
v_call: TRBV9
cdr3_aa: ASSVAKGPYEQY